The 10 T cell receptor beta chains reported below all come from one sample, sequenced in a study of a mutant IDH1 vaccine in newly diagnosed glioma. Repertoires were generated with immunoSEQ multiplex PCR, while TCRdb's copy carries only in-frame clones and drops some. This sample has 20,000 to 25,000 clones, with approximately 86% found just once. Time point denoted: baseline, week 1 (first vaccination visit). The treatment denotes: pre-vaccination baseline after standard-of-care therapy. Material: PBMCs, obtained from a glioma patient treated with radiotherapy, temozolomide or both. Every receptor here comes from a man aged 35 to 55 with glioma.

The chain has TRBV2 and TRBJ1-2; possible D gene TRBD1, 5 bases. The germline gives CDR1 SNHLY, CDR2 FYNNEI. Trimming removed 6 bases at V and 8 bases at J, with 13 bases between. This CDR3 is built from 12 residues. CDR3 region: CASRLGTHGYTF. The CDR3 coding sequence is TGTGCCAGCAGACTGGGGACCCACGGCTACACCTTC.

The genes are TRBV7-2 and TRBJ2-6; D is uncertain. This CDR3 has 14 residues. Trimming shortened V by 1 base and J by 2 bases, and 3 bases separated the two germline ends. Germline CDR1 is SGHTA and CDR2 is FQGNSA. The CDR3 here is CASSLGTGANVLTF. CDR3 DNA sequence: TGTGCCAGCAGCTTAGGGACTGGGGCCAACGTCCTGACTTTC.

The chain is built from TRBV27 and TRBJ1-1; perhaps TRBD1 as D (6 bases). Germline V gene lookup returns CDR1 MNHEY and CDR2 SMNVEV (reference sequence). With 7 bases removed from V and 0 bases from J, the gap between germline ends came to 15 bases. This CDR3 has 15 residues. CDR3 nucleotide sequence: TGTGCCAGCACCCGAGGGGGACCCATGAACACTGAAGCTTTCTTT. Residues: CASTRGGPMNTEAFF.

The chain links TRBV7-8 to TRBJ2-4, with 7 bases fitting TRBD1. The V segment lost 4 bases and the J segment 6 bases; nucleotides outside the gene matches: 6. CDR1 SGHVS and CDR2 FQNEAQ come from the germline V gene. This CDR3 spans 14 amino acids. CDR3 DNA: TGTGCCAGCAGCTCAATAGGGGGCGGAAACATTCAGTACTTC. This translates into CASSSIGGGNIQYF.

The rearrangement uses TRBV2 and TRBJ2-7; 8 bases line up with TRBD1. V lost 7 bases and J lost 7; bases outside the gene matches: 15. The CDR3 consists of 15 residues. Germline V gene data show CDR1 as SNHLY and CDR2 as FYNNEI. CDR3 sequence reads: CASKRPGQGQGEQYF. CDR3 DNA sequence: TGTGCCAGCAAGAGGCCCGGACAGGGCCAAGGAGAGCAGTACTTC. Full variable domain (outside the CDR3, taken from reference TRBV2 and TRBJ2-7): EPEVTQTPSHQVTQMGQEVILRCVPISNHLYFYWYRQILGQKVEFLVSFYNNEISEKSEIFDDQFSVERPDGSNFTLKIRSTKLEDSAMYFCASKRPGQGQGEQYFGPGTRLTVT.

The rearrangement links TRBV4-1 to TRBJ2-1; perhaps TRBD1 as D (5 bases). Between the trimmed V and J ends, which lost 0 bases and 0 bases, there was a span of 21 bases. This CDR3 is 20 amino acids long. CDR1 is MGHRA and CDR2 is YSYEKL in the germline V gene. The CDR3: CASSQDLTKRQSSSYNEQFF. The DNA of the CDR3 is TGCGCCAGCAGCCAAGATCTAACTAAGAGACAGTCAAGCTCCTACAATGAGCAGTTCTTC.

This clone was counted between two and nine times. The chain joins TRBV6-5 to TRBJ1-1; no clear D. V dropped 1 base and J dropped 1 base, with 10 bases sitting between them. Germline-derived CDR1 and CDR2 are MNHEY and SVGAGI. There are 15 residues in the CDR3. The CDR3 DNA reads TGTGCCAGCAGTTACTATGGGCAGCCGAACACTGAAGCTTTCTTT. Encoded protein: CASSYYGQPNTEAFF.

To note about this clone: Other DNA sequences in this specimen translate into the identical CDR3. This CDR3 is CASSSTGRYEQYF. CDR3 bases: TGTGCCAGCAGCTCGACAGGGAGGTACGAGCAGTACTTC. The gene calls are TRBV5-6 and TRBJ2-7, with a possible D match to TRBD1 (7 bases). This CDR3 is built from 13 residues. Trimming took 3 bases from V and 4 from J, leaving 11 bases between them. Germline CDR1 is SGHDT and CDR2 is YYEEEE. Drawing the rest from reference TRBV5-6 and TRBJ2-7, the complete variable domain is DAGVTQSPTHLIKTRGQQVTLRCSPKSGHDTVSWYQQALGQGPQFIFQYYEEEERQRGNFPDRFSGHQFPNYSSELNVNALLLGDSALYLCASSSTGRYEQYFGPGTRLTVT.

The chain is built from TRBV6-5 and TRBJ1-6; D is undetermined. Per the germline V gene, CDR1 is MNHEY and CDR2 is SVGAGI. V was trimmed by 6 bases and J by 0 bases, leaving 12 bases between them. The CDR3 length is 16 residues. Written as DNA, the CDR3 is TGTGCCAGCAGATACGACATGAGCTCCTATAATTCACCCCTCCACTTT. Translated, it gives CASRYDMSSYNSPLHF.

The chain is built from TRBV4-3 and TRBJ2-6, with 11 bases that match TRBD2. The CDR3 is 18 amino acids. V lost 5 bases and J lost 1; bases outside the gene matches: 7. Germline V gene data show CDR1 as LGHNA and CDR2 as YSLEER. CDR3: CASSGTSGSFSGANVLTF. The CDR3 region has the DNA TGCGCCAGCAGCGGAACTAGCGGGAGCTTTTCTGGGGCCAACGTCCTGACTTTC.